Following are 8 T cell receptor beta chains from one sample sequenced in a study of cytomegalovirus exposure and HLA in healthy donors (dated by TCRdb to between 2016 and 2019). Library construction relied on the immunoSEQ multiplex PCR assay. The multiplex PCR relied on a mix of 60 forward primers for TCR Vbeta segments and 13 reverse primers for TCR Jbeta segments. Here the immuneACCESS table is served through TCRdb, limited to in-frame sequences with V and J called. Missing clones are a known gap in these copies; in checked studies unresolved V genes cover under half, and the rest lacks a known reason. The sample includes 100,000 to 150,000 clones, with 70% to 80% observed a single time. The ten largest clonotypes hold about 1% of the sample. The sequencing sample was made of PBMCs. Receptors were obtained from a woman in her sixties in good health and CMV-seronegative.

The chain is built from TRBV28 and TRBJ2-2; 10 nucleotides agree with TRBD2. Looked up from germline, CDR1 is MDHEN and CDR2 is SYDVKM. V was clipped by 5 bases and J by 7 bases; unmatched bases: 13. The CDR3 length is 17 residues. DNA for the CDR3: TGTGCCAGCAGTGGCAGCGGGGGGGCCGTAGCGTACGGGGAGCTGTTTTTT. It translates to CASSGSGGAVAYGELFF. Using reference TRBV28 and TRBJ2-2 for the parts outside the CDR3, the full variable domain is DVKVTQSSRYLVKRTGEKVFLECVQDMDHENMFWYRQDPGLGLRLIYFSYDVKMKEKGDIPEGYSVSREKKERFSLILESASTNQTSMYLCASSGSGGAVAYGELFFGEGSRLTVL.

This chain links TRBV5-1 with TRBJ2-7, with TRBD1 matching 9 bases. With 4 bases clipped from V and 6 bases from J, the junction kept 8 bases outside the gene matches. Looked up from germline, CDR1 is SGHRS and CDR2 is YFSETQ. This CDR3 spans 14 amino acids. In DNA form, the CDR3 reads TGCGCCAGCAGCGCTACAGGGGGCCCAAGCGAGCAGTACTTC. Protein product: CASSATGGPSEQYF.

The rearrangement joins TRBV5-1 to TRBJ1-1, with D possibly being TRBD1 (5 bases). The CDR3 is made up of 14 amino acids. V lost 0 bases and J lost 5, with 11 bases in between. CDR1 is SGHRS and CDR2 is YFSETQ in the germline V gene. CDR3 amino acids: CASSLGGRETEAFF. The CDR3 nucleotides read TGCGCCAGCAGCTTGGGGGGGAGGGAGACTGAAGCTTTCTTT.

This clone occurred a few times. The rearrangement links TRBV10-3 to TRBJ2-3, with D hard to call. The CDR3 is 12 amino acids. V shed 3 bases and J shed 6 bases, with 7 bases lying between them. The germline V gene has CDR1 ENHRY and CDR2 SYGVKD. CDR3 coding DNA: TGTGCCATCAGTGACGAGGCTGATACGCAGTATTTT. Encoded protein: CAISDEADTQYF.

The chain links TRBV28 to TRBJ1-3; the D gene is possibly TRBD1 (5 bases). Per the germline V gene, CDR1 is MDHEN and CDR2 is SYDVKM. The CDR3 is made up of 14 amino acids. V was clipped by 4 bases and J by 2 bases, with 9 bases between them. DNA of the CDR3: TGTGCCAGCAGTTCTGGGGCCACTGGAAACACCATATATTTT. Translated: CASSSGATGNTIYF.

As to this clone: Other nucleotide sequences from this sample produce the same CDR3. This chain joins TRBV7-3 and TRBJ2-3, with 10 bases matching TRBD2. The length of the CDR3 is 14 residues. V shed 5 bases and J 6 bases; nucleotides not matched to a gene: 5. Germline V gene sequence: CDR1 SGHTA, CDR2 FQGTGA. For the CDR3, the DNA is TGTGCCAGCAGCCTAGGACTAGCGGCTGATACGCAGTATTTT. Its protein is CASSLGLAADTQYF.

V is TRBV6-1 and J is TRBJ2-7; 8 bases agree with TRBD2. Germline loops: CDR1 MNHNS, CDR2 SASEGT. This CDR3 region has 12 residues. The J segment lost 3 bases and the V segment lost 9 bases, leaving 4 bases of the junction unmatched. Written as DNA, the CDR3 is TGTGCCAGTAGCGGGACCCGCTACGAGCAGTACTTC. Translation: CASSGTRYEQYF.

This clone was recorded once. The chain uses TRBV11-2 and TRBJ1-5; D is ambiguous. The V gene's germline CDR1 is SGHAT and CDR2 FQNNGV. The CDR3 consists of 13 residues. Trimming shortened V by 3 bases and J by 3 bases, and 6 bases separated the two germline ends. Here the CDR3 DNA reads TGTGCCAGCAGCTTCCGACACAATCAGCCCCAGCATTTT. Residues: CASSFRHNQPQHF.